This T cell receptor (beta chain) emerged from a study of cytomegalovirus exposure and HLA in healthy donors. Study observations and caveats: Later analysis associated a missense DCLRE1C variant with TCR beta V- and J-gene trimming. One cluster of highly shared sequence variants probably arose as a sequencing artifact. Accurate predictions that matched the HLA-A and HLA-B alleles of most subjects were reportedly made from TCR beta sequences. Within an earlier analysis, most TCR beta V segments proved productive either about 90% or about 30% of the time.

The germline V gene has CDR1 SNHLY and CDR2 FYNNEI. The length of the CDR3 is 12 residues. V shed 6 bases, J shed 8 bases, and the junction held 3 bases outside the gene matches. A remark on this clone: Its antigen remains unidentified.

13 Jbeta primers and 60 Vbeta primers were used for the PCR. Profiling relied on immunoSEQ multiplex PCR, and the TCRdb table lists in-frame clones only, not all of them. The sample includes about 120,000 clones, over 70% seen only once; the top ten take about 10%. The sequence derives from a female donor in good health and CMV-seropositive. The rearrangement uses TRBV2 and TRBJ2-1, with 8 bases that match TRBD2. Sample: PBMCs. This CDR3 reads CASRQTSDEQFF. In DNA, the CDR3 is TGTGCCAGCAGACAGACTAGCGATGAGCAGTTCTTC.